Shown below are 10 T cell receptor beta chains from a single sample sequenced in a study of cytomegalovirus exposure and HLA in healthy donors. TCRdb's table, derived via immunoSEQ multiplex PCR, lists solely in-frame clones and lacks some. Of about 200,000 clones detected, around nine tenths appear once; the ten largest clones hold about 2%. Sequencing input: PBMCs. The receptor set was obtained from a young woman in good health and CMV-seropositive.

The chain recombines TRBV29-1 with TRBJ1-1; a possible D gene is TRBD1 (5 bases). From germline, CDR1 is SQVTM and CDR2 ANQGSEA. This CDR3 has 13 residues. Between the trimmed V and J ends, which lost 0 bases and 3 bases, there was a span of 8 bases. CDR3 nucleotides: TGCAGCGTTGAAGAGCGCAGGGACACTGAAGCTTTCTTT. Amino acid sequence: CSVEERRDTEAFF.

The count of this clone is one. CDR3 sequence (DNA): TGTGCCAGCCGTCAGCCGAATCAGGAATATGGCTACACCTTC. This codes for CASRQPNQEYGYTF. V gene TRBV27 combines with J gene TRBJ1-2; D uncertain. Trimming left V 8 bases short and J 5 bases short, with 18 bases between. Germline V gene lookup returns CDR1 MNHEY and CDR2 SMNVEV (reference sequence). The CDR3 is made up of 14 amino acids.

The chain combines TRBV9 with TRBJ1-1; 9 nucleotides align to TRBD1. Germline CDR1 SGDLS, CDR2 YYNGEE. The V segment lost 2 bases and the J segment 5 bases; nucleotides outside the gene matches: 7. This CDR3 comprises 15 residues. The CDR3 nucleotides read TGTGCCAGCAGCGTTAGTACAGGGGGCGGGACTGAAGCTTTCTTT. This sequence encodes CASSVSTGGGTEAFF.

This rearrangement joins TRBV11-2 to TRBJ1-1; a possible D gene is TRBD1 (6 bases). The germline V gene encodes CDR1 SGHAT and CDR2 FQNNGV. Trimming pared 5 bases from V and 2 bases from J, leaving 9 bases between. The CDR3 runs to 13 residues. The CDR3 loop reads CASSRGGNTEAFF. CDR3 coding DNA: TGTGCCAGCAGCAGGGGGGGAAACACTGAAGCTTTCTTT.

CDR3 DNA: TGTGCCATCAACGGGGGGCTTGCCTACGAGCAGTACTTC. It specifies CAINGGLAYEQYF. The chain joins TRBV19 to TRBJ2-7; D possibly corresponds to TRBD2 (7 bases). V lost 10 bases and J lost 2, with 15 bases in between. This CDR3 comprises 13 residues. Germline-derived CDR1 and CDR2 are LNHDA and SQIVND (reference sequence).

The chain is built from TRBV7-9 and TRBJ2-3; 12 bases are shared with TRBD2. The CDR3 loop spans 17 amino acids. Trimming at V came to 5 bases and at J to 0 bases, leaving 6 bases not matched to a gene. CDR1 SEHNR and CDR2 FQNEAQ come from the germline V gene (reference sequence). The CDR3 loop reads CASSPRLAGASTDTQYF. CDR3 coding DNA: TGTGCCAGCAGCCCCCGACTAGCGGGAGCGAGCACAGATACGCAGTATTTT. Combining the CDR3 with reference TRBV7-9 and TRBJ2-3 gives the whole variable domain DTGVSQNPRHKITKRGQNVTFRCDPISEHNRLYWYRQTLGQGPEFLTYFQNEAQLEKSRLLSDRFSAERPKGSFSTLEIQRTEQGDSAMYLCASSPRLAGASTDTQYFGPGTRLTVL.

The chain employs TRBV23-1 and TRBJ2-7; D is perhaps TRBD2 (6 bases). TRBV23-1 is known as an ORF, though its function is uncertain. V gave up 11 bases and J gave up 1 base, with 18 bases separating them. The CDR3 spans 14 residues. CDR3 amino acids: CALTRGRISYEQYF. The CDR3 DNA follows: TGCGCCTTGACTAGGGGCAGAATATCCTACGAGCAGTACTTC.

This clone was recorded only once. V and J are TRBV11-2 and TRBJ2-1, with a tentative D call TRBD1 (7 bases). V shed 5 bases and J shed 4 bases, with 15 bases lying between them. CDR1 and CDR2 from the germline V gene are SGHAT and FQNNGV. This CDR3 is built from 15 residues. CDR3 sequence: CASSPPGGRYNEQFF. The CDR3 DNA reads TGTGCCAGCAGCCCGCCAGGGGGGAGGTACAATGAGCAGTTCTTC.

The rearrangement joins TRBV28 to TRBJ2-2; perhaps TRBD1 as D (5 bases). Germline loops: CDR1 MDHEN, CDR2 SYDVKM. The CDR3 spans 14 residues. The V and J ends lost 5 bases and 6 bases respectively, with 13 bases between them. The CDR3 here is CASSHRQSPGELFF. The CDR3 DNA reads TGTGCCAGCAGTCATCGACAGTCCCCCGGGGAGCTGTTTTTT. Full variable domain (missing parts from reference TRBV28 and TRBJ2-2): DVKVTQSSRYLVKRTGEKVFLECVQDMDHENMFWYRQDPGLGLRLIYFSYDVKMKEKGDIPEGYSVSREKKERFSLILESASTNQTSMYLCASSHRQSPGELFFGEGSRLTVL.

The chain links TRBV21-1 to TRBJ2-7; the table assigns TRBD1, which was not confirmed against the DNA. TRBV21-1 is marked as a pseudogene. The CDR3 extends over 14 amino acids. CDR3 DNA sequence: TGTGCCAGCAGCTCGATCCCAGGGGCAAGGGAGCAGTACTTC. It is translated as CASSSIPGAREQYF.